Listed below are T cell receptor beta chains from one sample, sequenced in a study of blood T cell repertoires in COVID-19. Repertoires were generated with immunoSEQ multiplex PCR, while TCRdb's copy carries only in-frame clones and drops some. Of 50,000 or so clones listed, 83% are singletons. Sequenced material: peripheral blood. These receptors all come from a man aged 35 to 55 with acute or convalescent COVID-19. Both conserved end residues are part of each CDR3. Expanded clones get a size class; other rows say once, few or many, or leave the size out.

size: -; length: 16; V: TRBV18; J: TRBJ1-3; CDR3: CASSPPGQGPGNTIYF
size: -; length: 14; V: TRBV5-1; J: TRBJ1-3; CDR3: CASSSGQGRNTIYF
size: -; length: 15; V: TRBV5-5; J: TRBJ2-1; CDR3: CASSSRQGANNEQFF
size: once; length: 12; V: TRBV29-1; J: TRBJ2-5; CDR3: CSVRQNQETQYF
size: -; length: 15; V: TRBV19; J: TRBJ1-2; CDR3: CASTKDGQFNYGYTF
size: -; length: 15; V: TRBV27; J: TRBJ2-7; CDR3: CASSRTGASSYEQYF
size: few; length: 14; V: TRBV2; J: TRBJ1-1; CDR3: CASRGQGVNTEAFF
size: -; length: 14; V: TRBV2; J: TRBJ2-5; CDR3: CASKASGRQETQYF
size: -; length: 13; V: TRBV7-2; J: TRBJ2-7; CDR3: CASSLNLGYEQYF
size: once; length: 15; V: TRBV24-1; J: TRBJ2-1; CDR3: CATSAYGTPHNEQFF
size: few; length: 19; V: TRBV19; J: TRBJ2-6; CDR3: CASSIDGAGGSSGANVLTF
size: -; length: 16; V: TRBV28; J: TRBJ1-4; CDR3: CASRKGQGTGNEKLFF
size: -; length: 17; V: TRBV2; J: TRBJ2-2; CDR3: CASSPPTSGRGTGELFF
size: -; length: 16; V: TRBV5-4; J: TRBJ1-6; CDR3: CASSLGGTAHNSPLHF
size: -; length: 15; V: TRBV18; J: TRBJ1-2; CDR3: CASSEDQALNYGYTF
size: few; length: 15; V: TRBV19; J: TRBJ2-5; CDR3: CASSMGSRGWETQYF
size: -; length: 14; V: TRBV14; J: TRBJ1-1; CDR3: CASSQDLQGTEAFF
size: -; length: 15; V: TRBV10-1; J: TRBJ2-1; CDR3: CASSESGTGTSQKFF
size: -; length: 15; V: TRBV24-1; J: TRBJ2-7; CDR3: CATSSTGTGLHEQYF
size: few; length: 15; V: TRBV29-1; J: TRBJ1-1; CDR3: CSVQLRQGAGTEAFF
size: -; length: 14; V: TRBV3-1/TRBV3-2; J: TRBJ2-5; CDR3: CASRGTGGQETQYF
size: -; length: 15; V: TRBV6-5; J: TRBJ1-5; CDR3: CASSYSATINQPQHF
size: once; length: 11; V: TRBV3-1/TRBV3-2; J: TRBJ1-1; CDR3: CASSRDTEAFF
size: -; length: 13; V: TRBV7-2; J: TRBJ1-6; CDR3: CASSRETNSPLHF
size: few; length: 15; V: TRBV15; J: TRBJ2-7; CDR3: CATSKTRDRASEQYF
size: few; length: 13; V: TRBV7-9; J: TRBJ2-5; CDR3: CASSWGEVETQYF
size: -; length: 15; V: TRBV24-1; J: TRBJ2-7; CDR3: CATSDPGQGAYEQYF
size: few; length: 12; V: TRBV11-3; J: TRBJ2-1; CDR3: CASSLDSNEQFF
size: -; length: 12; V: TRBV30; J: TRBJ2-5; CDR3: CAWSGREETQYF
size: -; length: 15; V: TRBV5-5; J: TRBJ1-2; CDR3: CASSLAYRAEKGYTF
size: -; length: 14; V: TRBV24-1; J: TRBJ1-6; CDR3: CATRGPAANSPLHF
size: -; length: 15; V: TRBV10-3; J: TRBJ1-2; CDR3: CAISDSIQGSSGYTF
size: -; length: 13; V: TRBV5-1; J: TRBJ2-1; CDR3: CASSQGQRNEQFF